Below, 12 T cell receptor beta chains from the same sample are listed, as sequenced in a study of beta chain features in type 1 diabetes. Expressed TCRB transcripts were sequenced because the isolated RNA had all been reverse transcribed beforehand. Data came from immunoSEQ multiplex PCR; TCRdb stores just in-frame clones and leaves some out. The sample records 200,000 to 250,000 clones, roughly 13% being singletons. Study conclusions and caveats: Shortening that was moderate but significant affected the TCRB CDR3s of Type 1 diabetes patients in all four CD4+ subsets.

No antigen is known for these receptors. The specimen was naive CD4+ T cells from blood. These receptors were obtained from a young man with type 1 diabetes.

DNA for the CDR3: TGTGCCAGCAGAGGATCGGGACTAGCGGGTCCGGGCGGGGAGCTGTTTTTT. It yields the protein CASRGSGLAGPGGELFF. The chain carries TRBV28 and TRBJ2-2; TRBD2 matches 12 bases. Germline V CDR1 and CDR2: MDHEN, SYDVKM. This CDR3 has 17 residues. The trim removed 6 bases at V and 7 bases at J, leaving 12 bases unmatched.

The rearrangement joins TRBV2 to TRBJ2-1; TRBD1 matches 11 bases. Looked up from germline, CDR1 is SNHLY and CDR2 is FYNNEI. V gave up 7 bases and J gave up 6 bases; unmatched junction bases: 2. The CDR3 sequence is 13 residues long. DNA of the CDR3: TGTGCCAGCATTGGGACAGGGGGCAATGAGCAGTTCTTC. It encodes CASIGTGGNEQFF.

V gene TRBV27 combines with J gene TRBJ2-1, with TRBD2 matching 12 bases. The junction had 0 bases not matched to a gene; V was cut back by 6 bases and J by 3 bases. This CDR3 is built from 14 residues. Per germline, CDR1 MNHEY and CDR2 SMNVEV (reference sequence). CDR3 sequence (DNA): TGTGCCAGCAGACTAGCGGGAGGCTACAATGAGCAGTTCTTC. Translating it yields CASRLAGGYNEQFF.

This clone has only a few counts. The chain joins TRBV18 to TRBJ2-6; D is undetermined. V gave up 3 bases and J gave up 0 bases, with 12 bases separating them. Germline-derived CDR1 and CDR2 are KGHSH and LQKENI. CDR3 length: 17 residues. The DNA of the CDR3 is TGTGCCAGCTCACCTAACCTACTGCGCTCTGGGGCCAACGTCCTGACTTTC. It encodes CASSPNLLRSGANVLTF.

This clone occurred a few times. V gene TRBV4-1 combines with J gene TRBJ2-3, with 9 positions matching TRBD1. Germline values: CDR1 MGHRA, CDR2 YSYEKL. V lost 4 bases to trimming and J lost 3 bases; unmatched junction nucleotides: 5. This CDR3 comprises 15 residues. As DNA, the CDR3 is TGCGCCAGCAGCCGCTCGGGACAGGGAACAGATACGCAGTATTTT. Residues: CASSRSGQGTDTQYF.

In DNA form, the CDR3 reads TGTGCCAGCAGCCAGGGACAGGGAGACACTGAAGCTTTCTTT. Protein product: CASSQGQGDTEAFF. The chain carries TRBV14 and TRBJ1-1; TRBD1 aligns across 9 bases. The CDR3 contains 14 residues. Trimming cost V 3 bases and J 3 bases; bases outside gene matches: 2. CDR1 SGHDN and CDR2 FVKESK come from the germline V gene.

In nucleotides, the CDR3 is TGTGCCAGTATTGGTGCAGGGCTCACAGATACGCAGTATTTT. Amino acids: CASIGAGLTDTQYF. The J gene is TRBJ2-3, the V gene TRBV19; D is possibly TRBD1 (5 bases). CDR3 length equals 14 residues. V lost 7 bases to trimming and J lost 2 bases, with 13 bases between them. Germline V gives CDR1 LNHDA, CDR2 SQIVND (reference sequence).

This chain uses TRBV5-4 with TRBJ2-2, with a weak D call TRBD2 (7 bases). Germline-derived CDR1 and CDR2 are SGHNT and YYREEE (reference sequence). V was cut by 0 bases and J by 4 bases, with 13 bases left in between. The CDR3 is made up of 16 amino acids. CDR3 sequence: CASSLARGGSTGELFF. The CDR3 bases are TGTGCCAGCAGCTTGGCTAGGGGGGGGAGCACCGGGGAGCTGTTTTTT.

This clone has only a few counts. V is TRBV2 and J is TRBJ1-5; TRBD1 aligns across 7 bases. Germline CDR1 is SNHLY and CDR2 is FYNNEI. The V and J ends lost 4 bases and 6 bases, in that order; junction bases with no gene match: 0. The CDR3 extends over 12 amino acids. CDR3 region: CASSGQGQPQHF. As DNA, the CDR3 is TGTGCCAGCAGTGGACAGGGTCAGCCCCAGCATTTT.

V is TRBV9 and J is TRBJ2-7; 9 positions agree with TRBD1. The CDR3 length is 15 residues. After removal of 0 bases from V and 3 bases from J, the junction contained 4 bases not matched to a gene. Germline CDR1 reads SGDLS; CDR2 reads YYNGEE. The CDR3 sequence: CASSVDGTGIYEQYF. For the CDR3, the DNA is TGTGCCAGCAGCGTAGATGGGACAGGGATCTACGAGCAGTACTTC.

The CDR3 protein is CASSLSGTGPYEQYF. In nucleotides, the CDR3 is TGTGCCAGCAGCCTTAGCGGGACTGGTCCCTACGAGCAGTACTTC. This sequence joins TRBV6-5 and TRBJ2-7, with TRBD2 identical over 8 bases. Germline-derived CDR1 and CDR2 are MNHEY and SVGAGI. V was pared by 6 bases and J by 2 bases, with 9 bases of the junction left unmatched. The length of the CDR3 is 15 residues.

The chain combines TRBV7-2 with TRBJ2-5, with 8 bases identical to TRBD1. With 4 bases clipped from V and 5 bases from J, the junction kept 3 bases outside the gene matches. This CDR3 has 13 amino acids. Looked up from germline, CDR1 is SGHTA and CDR2 is FQGNSA. CDR3: CASSWTGLETQYF. The DNA of the CDR3 is TGTGCCAGCAGCTGGACAGGGCTTGAGACCCAGTACTTC.